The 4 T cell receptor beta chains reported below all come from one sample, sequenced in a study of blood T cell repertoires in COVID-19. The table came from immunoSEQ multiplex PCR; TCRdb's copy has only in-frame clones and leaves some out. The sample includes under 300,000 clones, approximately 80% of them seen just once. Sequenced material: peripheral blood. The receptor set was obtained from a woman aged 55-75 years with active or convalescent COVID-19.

CDR3 nucleotide sequence: TGTGCCAGCACGAGGACAGGGTCCGGGGAGCTGTTTTTT. This codes for CASTRTGSGELFF. The chain joins TRBV6-5 to TRBJ2-2; 8 bases map to TRBD1. V trimming: 7 bases; J trimming: 6 bases; junction bases outside the gene matches: 4. CDR3 length: 13 amino acids. Germline assignment: CDR1 MNHEY and CDR2 SVGAGI.

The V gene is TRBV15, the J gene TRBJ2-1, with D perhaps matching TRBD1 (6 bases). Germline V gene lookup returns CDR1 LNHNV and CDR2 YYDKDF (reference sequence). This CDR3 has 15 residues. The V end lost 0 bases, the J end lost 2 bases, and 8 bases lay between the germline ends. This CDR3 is CATSRDRGPYNEQFF. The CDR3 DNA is TGTGCCACCAGCAGAGACAGGGGACCCTACAATGAGCAGTTCTTC.

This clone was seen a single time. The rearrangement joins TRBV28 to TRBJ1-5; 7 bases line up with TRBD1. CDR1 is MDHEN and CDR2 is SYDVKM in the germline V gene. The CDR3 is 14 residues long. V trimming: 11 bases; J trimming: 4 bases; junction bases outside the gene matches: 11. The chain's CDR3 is CACEGALPNQPQHF. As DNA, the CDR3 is TGTGCCTGCGAGGGGGCCCTACCAAATCAGCCCCAGCATTTT.

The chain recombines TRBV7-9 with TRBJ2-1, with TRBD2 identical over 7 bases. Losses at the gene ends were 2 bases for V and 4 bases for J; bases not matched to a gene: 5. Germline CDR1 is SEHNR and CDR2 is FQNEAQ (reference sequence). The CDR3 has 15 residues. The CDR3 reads CASSLPGGGYNEQFF. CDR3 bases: TGTGCCAGCAGCTTACCTGGCGGGGGTTACAATGAGCAGTTCTTC.